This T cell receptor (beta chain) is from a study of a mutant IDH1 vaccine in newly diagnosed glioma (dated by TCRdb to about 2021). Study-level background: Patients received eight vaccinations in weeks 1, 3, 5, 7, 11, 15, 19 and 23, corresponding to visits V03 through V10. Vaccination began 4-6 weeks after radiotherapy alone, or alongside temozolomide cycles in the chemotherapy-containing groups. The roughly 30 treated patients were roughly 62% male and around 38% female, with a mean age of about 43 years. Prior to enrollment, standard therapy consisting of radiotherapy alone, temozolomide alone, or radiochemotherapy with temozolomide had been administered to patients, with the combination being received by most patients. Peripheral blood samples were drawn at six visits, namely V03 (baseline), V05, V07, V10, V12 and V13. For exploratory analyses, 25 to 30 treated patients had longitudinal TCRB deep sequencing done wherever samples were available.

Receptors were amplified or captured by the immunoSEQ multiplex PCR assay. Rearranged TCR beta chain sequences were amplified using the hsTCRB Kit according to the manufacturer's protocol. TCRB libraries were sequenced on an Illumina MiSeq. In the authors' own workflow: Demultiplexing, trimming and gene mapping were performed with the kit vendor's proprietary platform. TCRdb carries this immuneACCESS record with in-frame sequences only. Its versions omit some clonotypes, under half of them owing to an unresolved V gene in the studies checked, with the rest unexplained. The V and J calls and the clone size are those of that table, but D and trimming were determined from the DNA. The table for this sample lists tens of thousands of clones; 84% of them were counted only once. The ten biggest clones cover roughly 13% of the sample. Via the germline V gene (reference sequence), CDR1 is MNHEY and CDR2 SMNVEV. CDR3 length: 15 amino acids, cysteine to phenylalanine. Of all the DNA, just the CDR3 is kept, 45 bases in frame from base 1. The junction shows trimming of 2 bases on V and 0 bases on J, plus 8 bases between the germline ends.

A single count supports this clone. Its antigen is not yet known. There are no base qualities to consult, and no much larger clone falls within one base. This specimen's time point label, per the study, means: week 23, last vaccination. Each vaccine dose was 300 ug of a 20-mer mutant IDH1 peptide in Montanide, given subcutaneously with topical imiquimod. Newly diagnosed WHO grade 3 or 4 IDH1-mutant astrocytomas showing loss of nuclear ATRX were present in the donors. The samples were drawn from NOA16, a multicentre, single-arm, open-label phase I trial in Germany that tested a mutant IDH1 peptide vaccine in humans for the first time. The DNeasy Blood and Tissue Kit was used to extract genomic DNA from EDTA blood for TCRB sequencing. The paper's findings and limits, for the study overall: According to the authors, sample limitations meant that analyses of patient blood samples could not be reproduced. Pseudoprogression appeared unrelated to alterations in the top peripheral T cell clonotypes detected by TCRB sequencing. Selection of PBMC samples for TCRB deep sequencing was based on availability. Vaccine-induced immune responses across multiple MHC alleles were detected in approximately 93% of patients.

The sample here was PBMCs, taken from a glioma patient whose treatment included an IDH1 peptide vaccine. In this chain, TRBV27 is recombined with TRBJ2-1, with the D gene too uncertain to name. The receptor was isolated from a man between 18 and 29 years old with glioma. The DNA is TGTGCCAGCAGTTTAAGGAGCAGCTCCTACAATGAGCAGTTCTTC. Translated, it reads CASSLRSSSYNEQFF.